The rows below give T cell receptor beta chains drawn from one sample of a study of shared clonotypes between healthy human individuals. Only in-frame clones appear in the TCRdb table, and some are missing; sequencing was by immunoSEQ multiplex PCR. The sample shows 1,400,000 or so clones, roughly 98.5% of them seen only once. The specimen was naive CD4+ T cells sorted from blood. The receptor set was obtained from a man aged 25 to 40 in good health. CDR3s include the opening cysteine and the closing phenylalanine or tryptophan. The order of the fields is V gene, clone size, D gene, J gene, CDR3 DNA, CDR3 protein. D genes are given only for firm matches. Clone size, where shown, is once, few, many, or a class for clones that have expanded.

v_gene: TRBV10-3
abundance: NA
d_gene: TRBD2
j_gene: TRBJ2-1
CDR3nt: TGTGCCATCAGCCTACGCACTAGCGGGAGTAGAGGATCGGTGGACTATGAGCAGTTCTTC
CDR3aa: CAISLRTSGSRGSVDYEQFF

v_gene: TRBV28
abundance: NA
d_gene: NA
j_gene: TRBJ2-1
CDR3nt: TGTGCCAGCAGAAGCGGACCTTACAATGAGCAGTTCTTC
CDR3aa: CASRSGPYNEQFF

v_gene: TRBV6-8
abundance: NA
d_gene: NA
j_gene: TRBJ2-4
CDR3nt: TGTGCCAGCAGGGAGGTGATCAAAAACATTCAGTACTTC
CDR3aa: CASREVIKNIQYF

v_gene: TRBV6-1
abundance: NA
d_gene: NA
j_gene: TRBJ1-2
CDR3nt: TGTGCCAGCAGCCCGGGACTTAACTATGGCTACACCTTC
CDR3aa: CASSPGLNYGYTF

v_gene: TRBV2
abundance: NA
d_gene: TRBD1
j_gene: TRBJ2-7
CDR3nt: TGTGCCAGCAGTGAAGGACAGGGTTTCTACGAGCAGTACTTC
CDR3aa: CASSEGQGFYEQYF

v_gene: TRBV7-2
abundance: NA
d_gene: NA
j_gene: TRBJ1-2
CDR3nt: TGTGCCAGCAGCTCCAGGGACTATGGCTACACCTTC
CDR3aa: CASSSRDYGYTF

v_gene: TRBV6-6
abundance: NA
d_gene: NA
j_gene: TRBJ2-7
CDR3nt: TGTGCCAGCAGTTACTCATCACAGGCTTCCTACGAGCAGTACTTC
CDR3aa: CASSYSSQASYEQYF

v_gene: TRBV5-1
abundance: NA
d_gene: NA
j_gene: TRBJ2-7
CDR3nt: TGCGCCAGCAGCCTACTAGAGGGCTCTGGCGAGCAGTACTTC
CDR3aa: CASSLLEGSGEQYF

v_gene: TRBV2
abundance: NA
d_gene: NA
j_gene: TRBJ2-2
CDR3nt: TGTGCCAGCATCGAGACGGGGGTCGGCACCGGGGAGCTGTTTTTT
CDR3aa: CASIETGVGTGELFF

v_gene: TRBV28
abundance: once
d_gene: NA
j_gene: TRBJ2-3
CDR3nt: TGTGCCAGCAGTACTAAGACAGGTCCTAGCACAGATACGCAGTATTTT
CDR3aa: CASSTKTGPSTDTQYF

v_gene: TRBV2
abundance: NA
d_gene: NA
j_gene: TRBJ1-1
CDR3nt: TGTGCCAGCAGACCTCGTGAGGGCCACAACACTGAAGCTTTCTTT
CDR3aa: CASRPREGHNTEAFF

v_gene: TRBV7-2
abundance: NA
d_gene: TRBD2
j_gene: TRBJ2-7
CDR3nt: TGTGCCAGCAGCCGGACTAGCGGGAGGGCCGCCCACGAGCAGTACTTC
CDR3aa: CASSRTSGRAAHEQYF

v_gene: TRBV7-2
abundance: NA
d_gene: TRBD1
j_gene: TRBJ2-5
CDR3nt: TGTGCCAGCAGCTTCCAGACAGGGATCAAAGAGACCCAGTACTTC
CDR3aa: CASSFQTGIKETQYF